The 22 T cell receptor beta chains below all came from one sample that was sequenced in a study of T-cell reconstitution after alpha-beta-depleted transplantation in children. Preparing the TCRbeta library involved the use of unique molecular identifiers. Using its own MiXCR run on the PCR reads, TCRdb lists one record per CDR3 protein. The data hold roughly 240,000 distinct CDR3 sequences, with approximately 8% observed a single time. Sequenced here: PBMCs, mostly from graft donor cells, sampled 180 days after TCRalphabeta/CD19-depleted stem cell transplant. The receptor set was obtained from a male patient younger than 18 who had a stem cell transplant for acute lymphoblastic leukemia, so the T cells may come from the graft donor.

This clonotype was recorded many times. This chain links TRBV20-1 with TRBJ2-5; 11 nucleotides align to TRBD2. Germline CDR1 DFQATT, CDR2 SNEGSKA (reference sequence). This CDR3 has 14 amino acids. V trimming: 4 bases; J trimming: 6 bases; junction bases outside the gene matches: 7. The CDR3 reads CSATPTSGVKTQYF. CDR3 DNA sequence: TGCAGTGCTACTCCGACTAGCGGGGTAAAGACCCAGTACTTC.

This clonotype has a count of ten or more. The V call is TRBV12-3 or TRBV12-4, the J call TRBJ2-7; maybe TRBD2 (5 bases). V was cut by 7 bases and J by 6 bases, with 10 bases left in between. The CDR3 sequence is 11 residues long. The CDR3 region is CASTTEGEQYF. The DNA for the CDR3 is TGTGCCAGCACGACCGAGGGCGAGCAGTACTTC.

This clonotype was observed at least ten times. The CDR3 spells CASTPRALNSPLHF. DNA for the CDR3: TGTGCCAGCACTCCTCGGGCCCTTAATTCACCCCTCCACTTT. The chain has TRBV6-1 and TRBJ1-6, with D uncertain. Trimming stripped 7 bases from V and 6 bases from J, with 13 bases between. Germline values: CDR1 MNHNS, CDR2 SASEGT. The length of the CDR3 is 14 residues.

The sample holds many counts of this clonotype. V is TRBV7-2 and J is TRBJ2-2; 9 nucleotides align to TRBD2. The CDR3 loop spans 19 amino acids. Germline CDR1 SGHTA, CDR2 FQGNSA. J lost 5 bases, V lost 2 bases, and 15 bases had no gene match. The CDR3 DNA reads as TGTGCCAGCAGCTTAAGACGATGGCTAGCGGGGTCCGGGACCGGGGAGCTGTTTTTT. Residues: CASSLRRWLAGSGTGELFF.

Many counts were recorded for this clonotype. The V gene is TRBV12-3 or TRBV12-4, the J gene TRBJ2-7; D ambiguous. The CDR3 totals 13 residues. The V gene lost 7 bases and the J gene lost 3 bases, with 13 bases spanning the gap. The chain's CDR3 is CASTQRVDYEQYF. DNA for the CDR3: TGTGCCAGCACCCAGCGTGTGGACTACGAGCAGTACTTC.

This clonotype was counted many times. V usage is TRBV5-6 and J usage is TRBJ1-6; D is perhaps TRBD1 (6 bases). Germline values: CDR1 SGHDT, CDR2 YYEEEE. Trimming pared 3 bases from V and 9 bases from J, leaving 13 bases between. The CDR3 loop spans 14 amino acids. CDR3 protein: CASSYTSGASPLHF. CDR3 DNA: TGTGCCAGCAGCTATACATCAGGGGCTTCACCCCTCCACTTT.

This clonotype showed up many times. The CDR3 sequence is CASSLPGTGANEKLFF. The DNA of the CDR3 is TGCGCCAGCAGCTTGCCAGGGACAGGGGCTAATGAAAAACTGTTTTTT. The chain recombines TRBV5-1 with TRBJ1-4, with TRBD1 identical over 10 bases. Germline CDR1 reads SGHRS; CDR2 reads YFSETQ. There are 16 residues in the CDR3. J gave up 3 bases and V 1 base, and 3 bases lay outside the gene matches.

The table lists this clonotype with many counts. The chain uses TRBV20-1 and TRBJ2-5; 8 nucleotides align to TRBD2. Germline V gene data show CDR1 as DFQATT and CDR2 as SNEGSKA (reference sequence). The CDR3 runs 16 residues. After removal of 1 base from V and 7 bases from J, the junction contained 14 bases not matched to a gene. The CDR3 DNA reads TGCAGTGCTAGAGGGTTTACTAGCGGCCCTGTCGGGACCCAGTACTTC. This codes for CSARGFTSGPVGTQYF.

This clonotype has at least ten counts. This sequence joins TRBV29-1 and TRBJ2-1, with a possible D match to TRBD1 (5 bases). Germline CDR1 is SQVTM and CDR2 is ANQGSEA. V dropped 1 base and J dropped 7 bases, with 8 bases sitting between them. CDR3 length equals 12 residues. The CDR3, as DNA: TGCAGCGTTGAAGGCAGGGCTAATGAGCAGTTCTTC. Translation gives CSVEGRANEQFF.

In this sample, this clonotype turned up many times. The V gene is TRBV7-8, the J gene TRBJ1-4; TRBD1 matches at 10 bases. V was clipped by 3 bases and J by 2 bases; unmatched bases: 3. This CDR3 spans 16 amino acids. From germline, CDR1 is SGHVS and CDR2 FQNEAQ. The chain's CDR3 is CASSFRDRGTNEKLFF. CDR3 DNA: TGTGCCAGCAGCTTCCGGGACAGGGGTACTAATGAAAAACTGTTTTTT.

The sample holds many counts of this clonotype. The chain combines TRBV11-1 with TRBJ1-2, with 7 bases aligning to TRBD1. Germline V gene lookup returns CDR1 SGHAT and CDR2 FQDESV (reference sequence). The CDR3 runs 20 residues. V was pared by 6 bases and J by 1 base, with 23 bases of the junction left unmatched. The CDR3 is CASSRGILRPRDRNNYGYTF. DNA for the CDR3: TGTGCCAGCAGTCGCGGGATCCTGAGGCCCCGGGACAGAAATAACTATGGCTACACCTTC.

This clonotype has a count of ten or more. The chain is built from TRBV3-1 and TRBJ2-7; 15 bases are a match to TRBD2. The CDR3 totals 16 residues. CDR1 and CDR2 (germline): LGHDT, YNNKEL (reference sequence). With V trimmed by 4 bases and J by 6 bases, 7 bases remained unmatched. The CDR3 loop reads CASSPRTSGRAGEQYF. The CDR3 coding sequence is TGTGCCAGCAGCCCACGGACTAGCGGGAGGGCCGGCGAGCAGTACTTC.

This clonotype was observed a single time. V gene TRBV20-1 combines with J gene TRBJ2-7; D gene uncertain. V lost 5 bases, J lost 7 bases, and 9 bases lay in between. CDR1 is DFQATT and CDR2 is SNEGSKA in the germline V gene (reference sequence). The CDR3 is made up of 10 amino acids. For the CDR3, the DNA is TGCAGTGCTGAACGGGTTGAGCAGTACTTC. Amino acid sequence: CSAERVEQYF.

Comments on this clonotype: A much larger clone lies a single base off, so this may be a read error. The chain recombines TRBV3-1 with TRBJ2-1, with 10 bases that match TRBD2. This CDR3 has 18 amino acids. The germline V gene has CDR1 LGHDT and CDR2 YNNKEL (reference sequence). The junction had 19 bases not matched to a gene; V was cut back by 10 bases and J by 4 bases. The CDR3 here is CAISLPRTSGRLYNEQFF. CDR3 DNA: TGTGCCATCAGTTTACCCCGGACTAGCGGACGACTTTACAATGAGCAGTTCTTC.

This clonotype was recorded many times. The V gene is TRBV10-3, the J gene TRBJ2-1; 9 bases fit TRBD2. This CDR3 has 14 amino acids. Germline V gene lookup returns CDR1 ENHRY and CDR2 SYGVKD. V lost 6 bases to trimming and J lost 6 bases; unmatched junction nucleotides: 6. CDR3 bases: TGTGCCATCAGAGGCGGACTAGCGTTCAATGAGCAGTTCTTC. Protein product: CAIRGGLAFNEQFF.

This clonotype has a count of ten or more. The CDR3 DNA reads TGCGCCAGCAGCAGGGAGGAGCGGTACACAGATACGCAGTATTTT. Protein: CASSREERYTDTQYF. The rearrangement links TRBV10-2 to TRBJ2-3; D is perhaps TRBD2 (6 bases). V shed 6 bases and J shed 2 bases, with 15 bases lying between them. The germline gives CDR1 WSHSY, CDR2 SAAADI. The CDR3 sequence is 15 residues long.

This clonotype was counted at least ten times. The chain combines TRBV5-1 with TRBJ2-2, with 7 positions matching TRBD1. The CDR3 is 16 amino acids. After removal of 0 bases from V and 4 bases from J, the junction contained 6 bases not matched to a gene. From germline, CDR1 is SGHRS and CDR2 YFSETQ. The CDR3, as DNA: TGCGCCAGCAGCTTGGCCACGGGACAGCGCACCGGGGAGCTGTTTTTT. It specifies CASSLATGQRTGELFF.

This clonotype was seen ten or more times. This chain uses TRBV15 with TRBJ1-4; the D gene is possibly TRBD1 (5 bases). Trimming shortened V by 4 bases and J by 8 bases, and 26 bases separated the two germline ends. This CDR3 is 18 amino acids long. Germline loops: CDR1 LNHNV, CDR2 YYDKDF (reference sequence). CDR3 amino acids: CATSTDDWGTPGEEKLFF. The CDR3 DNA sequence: TGTGCCACCAGCACCGACGACTGGGGGACCCCGGGGGAAGAAAAACTGTTTTTT. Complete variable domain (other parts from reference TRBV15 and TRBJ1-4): DAMVIQNPRYQVTQFGKPVTLSCSQTLNHNVMYWYQQKSSQAPKLLFHYYDKDFNNEADTPDNFQSRRPNTSFCFLDIRSPGLGDTAMYLCATSTDDWGTPGEEKLFFGSGTQLSVL.

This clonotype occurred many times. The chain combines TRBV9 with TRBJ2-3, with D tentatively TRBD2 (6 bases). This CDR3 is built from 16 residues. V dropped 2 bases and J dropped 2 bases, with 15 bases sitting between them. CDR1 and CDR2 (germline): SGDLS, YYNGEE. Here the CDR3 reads CASSVAGTGITDTQYF. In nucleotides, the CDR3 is TGTGCCAGCAGCGTCGCCGGGACTGGAATCACAGATACGCAGTATTTT.

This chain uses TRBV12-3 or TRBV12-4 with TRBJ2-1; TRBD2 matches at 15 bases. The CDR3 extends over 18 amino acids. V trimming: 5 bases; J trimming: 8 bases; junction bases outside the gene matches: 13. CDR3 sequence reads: CASSPGLAGGGLYHEQFF. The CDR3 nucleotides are TGTGCCAGCAGTCCGGGACTAGCGGGAGGTGGTTTGTACCATGAGCAGTTCTTC.

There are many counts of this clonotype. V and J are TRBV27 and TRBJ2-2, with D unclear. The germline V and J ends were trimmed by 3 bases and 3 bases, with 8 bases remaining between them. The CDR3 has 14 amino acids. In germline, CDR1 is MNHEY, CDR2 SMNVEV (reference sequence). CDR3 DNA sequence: TGTGCCAGCAGTTTCATGAGCTACACCGGGGAGCTGTTTTTT. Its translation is CASSFMSYTGELFF.

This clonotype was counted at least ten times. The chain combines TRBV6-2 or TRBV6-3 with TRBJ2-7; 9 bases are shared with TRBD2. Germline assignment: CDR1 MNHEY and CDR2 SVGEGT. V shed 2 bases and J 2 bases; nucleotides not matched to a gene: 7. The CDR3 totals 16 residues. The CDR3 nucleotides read TGTGCCAGCAGTTACCGGTGGTCTAGCGGGGCCTACGAGCAGTACTTC. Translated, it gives CASSYRWSSGAYEQYF.